One sample yielded the 12 T cell receptor beta chains listed below, sequenced in a study of blood T cell repertoires in COVID-19. Profiled with immunoSEQ multiplex PCR; TCRdb holds only in-frame clones, not every one. There are around 40,000 clones in the sample; approximately 94% occur only once, and over 4% lies in the top ten. Material for sequencing was peripheral blood. Receptor source: a human donor with active COVID-19. The donor label of this sample is uncertain.

This clone was seen a single time. The gene calls are TRBV21-1 and TRBJ2-7; the table gives TRBD1 as D, unverified against the DNA. TRBV21-1 represents a pseudogene. The CDR3 runs to 17 residues. The CDR3 bases are TGTGCCAGCAGCAAAGCAGTATTGGCAGGGGGTGACCCTAGGCAGTACTTC. It translates to CASSKAVLAGGDPRQYF.

The chain joins TRBV28 to TRBJ2-1, with D possibly TRBD1 on 6 matching bases. The CDR3 consists of 15 residues. Germline V gene data show CDR1 as MDHEN and CDR2 as SYDVKM. Trimming removed 5 bases at V and 4 bases at J, with 15 bases between. The CDR3 protein is CASSPGTQLYNEQFF. The CDR3 DNA is TGTGCCAGCAGTCCCGGGACACAGCTTTACAATGAGCAGTTCTTC.

The V call is TRBV25-1, the J call TRBJ2-2; TRBD2 aligns across 11 bases. Germline CDR1 reads MGHDK; CDR2 reads SYGVNS. This CDR3 region has 17 residues. With 2 bases clipped from V and 4 bases from J, the junction kept 6 bases outside the gene matches. For the CDR3, the DNA is TGTGCCAGCAGTGAAGGGGGGGGACTAGCGGTCACCGGGGAGCTGTTTTTT. Translated, it gives CASSEGGGLAVTGELFF. Together with reference TRBV25-1 and TRBJ2-2, the CDR3 gives the full variable domain: EADIYQTPRYLVIGTGKKITLECSQTMGHDKMYWYQQDPGMELHLIHYSYGVNSTEKGDLSSESTVSRIRTEHFPLTLESARPSHTSQYLCASSEGGGLAVTGELFFGEGSRLTVL.

The gene calls are TRBV2 and TRBJ1-1, with TRBD1 matching over 7 bases. The germline V gene encodes CDR1 SNHLY and CDR2 FYNNEI. This CDR3 is built from 14 residues. J was trimmed by 1 base and V by 5 bases; bases with no gene match: 4. The CDR3 loop is CASSYRGRNTEAFF. CDR3 bases: TGTGCCAGCAGTTACAGGGGTCGGAACACTGAAGCTTTCTTT. Variable domain in full (rest from reference TRBV2 and TRBJ1-1): EPEVTQTPSHQVTQMGQEVILRCVPISNHLYFYWYRQILGQKVEFLVSFYNNEISEKSEIFDDQFSVERPDGSNFTLKIRSTKLEDSAMYFCASSYRGRNTEAFFGQGTRLTVV.

The gene calls are TRBV20-1 and TRBJ1-1, with TRBD1 matching over 9 bases. The ends lost 3 bases at V and 4 bases at J; junction bases unmatched: 6. Per germline, CDR1 DFQATT and CDR2 SNEGSKA (reference sequence). The CDR3 is 14 amino acids. The CDR3 protein is CSASLSTGGTEAFF. Here the CDR3 DNA reads TGCAGTGCTAGTTTATCGACAGGGGGCACTGAAGCTTTCTTT.

This chain connects TRBV19 to TRBJ1-1; D uncertain. The V gene's germline CDR1 is LNHDA and CDR2 SQIVND (reference sequence). The CDR3 has 15 residues. Between the trimmed V and J ends, which lost 3 bases and 4 bases, there was a span of 15 bases. The CDR3 sequence is CASSIDRYRGTEAFF. The DNA of the CDR3 is TGTGCCAGTAGTATCGACCGCTACCGGGGCACTGAAGCTTTCTTT.

The chain is built from TRBV5-1 and TRBJ2-3, with 8 bases matching TRBD2. From germline, CDR1 is SGHRS and CDR2 YFSETQ. The CDR3 is 17 residues long. Trimming at V came to 3 bases and at J to 0 bases, leaving 9 bases not matched to a gene. Here the CDR3 DNA reads TGCGCCAGCAGCTCCGACCCTAGCGGGCGTAGCACAGATACGCAGTATTTT. Protein sequence: CASSSDPSGRSTDTQYF.

Only a few counts were recorded for this clone. This chain links TRBV5-1 with TRBJ2-1; D is ambiguous. Germline V gene data show CDR1 as SGHRS and CDR2 as YFSETQ. Trimming took off 0 bases at V and 2 bases at J, with 6 bases between the two ends. This CDR3 is built from 14 residues. The CDR3 sequence: CASSLEAPYNEQFF. CDR3 bases: TGCGCCAGCAGCTTGGAAGCGCCCTACAATGAGCAGTTCTTC.

The chain has TRBV10-2 and TRBJ2-1; TRBD2 agrees at 12 bases. Trimming cost V 4 bases and J 1 base; bases outside gene matches: 8. The CDR3 is 18 amino acids. Per germline, CDR1 WSHSY and CDR2 SAAADI. The CDR3 reads CASSGFLAGGGSYNEQFF. The CDR3 bases are TGCGCCAGCAGTGGTTTTCTAGCGGGAGGGGGATCCTACAATGAGCAGTTCTTC.

V gene TRBV6-5 combines with J gene TRBJ2-7; possible D gene TRBD1, 7 bases. The CDR3 spans 12 residues. The germline V gene has CDR1 MNHEY and CDR2 SVGAGI. Trimming removed 6 bases from V and 3 bases from J, with 9 bases in between. The CDR3 sequence: CASSQGGYEQYF. The CDR3 bases are TGTGCCAGCAGCCAGGGGGGCTACGAGCAGTACTTC.

A single count supports this clone. This sequence joins TRBV10-3 and TRBJ2-3; 9 positions agree with TRBD1. Losses at the gene ends were 8 bases for V and 0 bases for J; bases not matched to a gene: 3. The CDR3 extends over 14 amino acids. Germline V CDR1 and CDR2: ENHRY, SYGVKD. CDR3 DNA: TGTGCCATCGGGGACAGGGACAGCACAGATACGCAGTATTTT. Its translation is CAIGDRDSTDTQYF.

The rearrangement joins TRBV21-1 to TRBJ2-7; the table names TRBD2, a call not compared with the DNA. TRBV21-1 is deemed a pseudogene. The CDR3 has 15 residues. Written as DNA, the CDR3 is TGTGCCAGCAGCAAAGGAGCTAGCGGGGGAGGGGAGCAGTACTTC. Translating gives CASSKGASGGGEQYF.